Following are 14 T cell receptor beta chains from one sample sequenced in a study of blood T cell repertoires in COVID-19. Produced via immunoSEQ multiplex PCR; TCRdb's table is partial and in-frame only. The sample gives 100,000 or so clones, 75% to 90% of which show up once; roughly an eighth is in the top ten. The sample was peripheral blood. These receptors were taken from a human donor in a cohort sampled during active COVID-19.

The chain uses TRBV27 and TRBJ1-1, with D perhaps TRBD1 (5 bases). Germline V gene sequence: CDR1 MNHEY, CDR2 SMNVEV (reference sequence). The length of the CDR3 is 14 residues. Trimming took 5 bases from V and 5 from J, leaving 15 bases between them. CDR3 loop: CASSPPGVRTEAFF. The DNA of the CDR3 is TGTGCCAGCAGTCCCCCGGGGGTGAGGACTGAAGCTTTCTTT.

In its sample, this clone was seen once. The chain links TRBV6-2 or TRBV6-3 to TRBJ1-2; a weak D match, TRBD1 (6 bases). Germline CDR1 MNHEY, CDR2 SVGEGT. Trimming removed 0 bases from V and 4 bases from J, with 12 bases in between. CDR3 size: 15 residues. For the CDR3, the DNA is TGTGCCAGCAGTTACTCGCCGACAGGCGTCTATGGCTACACCTTC. Translating it yields CASSYSPTGVYGYTF.

A single count supports this clone. The chain has TRBV11-2 and TRBJ2-2; TRBD2 aligns across 8 bases. CDR1 is SGHAT, CDR2 FQNNGV, per germline. Trimming at V came to 5 bases and at J to 7 bases, leaving 9 bases not matched to a gene. The CDR3 extends over 15 amino acids. The CDR3 loop is CASSPRGGSGGELFF. CDR3 coding DNA: TGTGCCAGCAGCCCCCGGGGGGGGTCGGGCGGGGAGCTGTTTTTT.

This chain links TRBV6-5 with TRBJ2-2; 7 positions agree with TRBD2. The CDR3 totals 13 residues. V shed 8 bases and J 5 bases; nucleotides not matched to a gene: 5. The germline gives CDR1 MNHEY, CDR2 SVGAGI. The chain's CDR3 is CASVRGGTGELFF. DNA for the CDR3: TGTGCCAGCGTCCGCGGGGGAACCGGGGAGCTGTTTTTT.

This chain joins TRBV19 and TRBJ1-1; 11 nucleotides agree with TRBD1. The J segment lost 0 bases and the V segment lost 6 bases, leaving 6 bases of the junction unmatched. Germline CDR1 reads LNHDA; CDR2 reads SQIVND (reference sequence). The CDR3 has 16 amino acids. As DNA, the CDR3 is TGTGCCAGTAGGGCGGGACAGGGGGGAGTGAACACTGAAGCTTTCTTT. Protein: CASRAGQGGVNTEAFF. Filled out from reference TRBV19 and TRBJ1-1, the complete variable domain reads DGGITQSPKYLFRKEGQNVTLSCEQNLNHDAMYWYRQDPGQGLRLIYYSQIVNDFQKGDIAEGYSVSREKKESFPLTVTSAQKNPTAFYLCASRAGQGGVNTEAFFGQGTRLTVV.

This chain joins TRBV11-3 and TRBJ2-2, with 13 bases matching TRBD2. The germline V gene encodes CDR1 SGHNT and CDR2 YENEEA. Trimming took 5 bases from V and 1 from J; bases not matched to a gene: 13. This CDR3 contains 20 residues. This CDR3 reads CASSAGRFGTSGENTGELFF. CDR3 DNA: TGTGCCAGCAGCGCCGGACGGTTCGGGACTAGCGGGGAGAACACCGGGGAGCTGTTTTTT.

The chain employs TRBV30 and TRBJ2-1; 10 positions agree with TRBD2. V was clipped by 2 bases and J by 3 bases; unmatched bases: 4. CDR3 length equals 15 residues. Germline V lookup: CDR1 GTSNPN, CDR2 SVGIG (reference sequence). The CDR3 DNA reads as TGTGCCTGGAGTCCTAGCGGGGGATTCTACAATGAGCAGTTCTTC. It translates to CAWSPSGGFYNEQFF.

This chain uses TRBV29-1 with TRBJ1-5, with D possibly being TRBD1 (6 bases). V dropped 5 bases and J dropped 3 bases, with 14 bases sitting between them. Germline assignment: CDR1 SQVTM and CDR2 ANQGSEA. The CDR3 runs 14 residues. The CDR3 coding sequence is TGCAGCGTTTTACAGGGAGGGCCCAATCAGCCCCAGCATTTT. This codes for CSVLQGGPNQPQHF.

CDR3 sequence (DNA): TGTGCCAGCAGCCCAGGCGATCTAGGGGGGGGAGATTTGAACACTGAAGCTTTCTTT. It translates to CASSPGDLGGGDLNTEAFF. This chain links TRBV7-6 with TRBJ1-1; weak D call: TRBD1 (6 bases). V lost 5 bases and J lost 0, with 25 bases in between. The germline V gene encodes CDR1 SGHVS and CDR2 FNYEAQ. The CDR3 contains 19 residues.

This clone was counted a few times. The J gene is TRBJ2-6, the V gene TRBV5-4; weak D call: TRBD2 (5 bases). The CDR3 sequence is 15 residues long. Trimming took 0 bases from V and 2 from J, leaving 6 bases between them. CDR1 and CDR2 from the germline V gene are SGHNT and YYREEE (reference sequence). CDR3 region: CASSLAGTGANVLTF. For the CDR3, the DNA is TGTGCCAGCAGCTTGGCCGGGACTGGGGCCAACGTCCTGACTTTC.

The CDR3 loop is CASSLQGGDPQHF. Here the CDR3 DNA reads TGTGCCAGCAGCCTACAGGGGGGGGACCCCCAGCATTTT. This chain joins TRBV7-3 and TRBJ1-5; 8 bases match TRBD1. The V and J ends lost 5 bases and 10 bases, in that order; junction bases with no gene match: 7. The CDR3 runs 13 residues. Germline CDR1 reads SGHTA; CDR2 reads FQGTGA.

This clone has just a few counts. The chain employs TRBV3-1 (or the pseudogene TRBV3-2) and TRBJ1-1; 10 bases are shared with TRBD1. V shed 4 bases, J shed 5 bases, and the junction held 7 bases outside the gene matches. The length of the CDR3 is 15 residues. The germline CDR1 and CDR2 sequences are LGHDT and YNNKEL (reference sequence). CDR3: CASSPDRGWVTEAFF. As DNA, the CDR3 is TGTGCCAGCAGCCCGGACAGGGGGTGGGTTACTGAAGCTTTCTTT.

V is TRBV6-6 and J is TRBJ1-5; D uncertain. V lost 1 base, J lost 0 bases, and 4 bases lay in between. Germline V gene sequence: CDR1 MNHNY, CDR2 SVGAGI (reference sequence). The CDR3 has 14 residues. The CDR3 is CASSYLISNQPQHF. In nucleotides, the CDR3 is TGTGCCAGCAGTTACTTAATTAGCAATCAGCCCCAGCATTTT.

The rearrangement uses TRBV18 and TRBJ1-3; D is possibly TRBD1 (5 bases). Trimming took off 2 bases at V and 7 bases at J, with 15 bases between the two ends. Germline-derived CDR1 and CDR2 are KGHSH and LQKENI. The CDR3 is 15 amino acids. In DNA form, the CDR3 reads TGTGCCAGCTCACCAGCCGCGGGGGTTCGCAACACCATATATTTT. Amino acid sequence: CASSPAAGVRNTIYF.